Listed below are T cell receptor beta chains from one sample, sequenced in a study of blood T cell repertoires in COVID-19. Only in-frame clones appear in the TCRdb table, and some are missing; sequencing was by immunoSEQ multiplex PCR. This table has 300,000 to 400,000 clones, approximately 85% appearing once. The sample consisted of peripheral blood. These receptors were taken from a human donor in a cohort sampled during active COVID-19. The CDR3 runs from the conserved cysteine through the conserved F or W. A D gene is named only where the DNA matches it firmly. Clone size, where shown, is once, few, many, or a class for clones that have expanded.

>TRBJ2-2|-|TRBD2|TRBV5-1
CASSLHPSTSGGAVGELFF
TGCGCCAGCAGCCTACACCCCTCGACTAGCGGGGGGGCGGTCGGGGAGCTGTTTTTT
>TRBJ2-3|-|TRBD2|TRBV11-2
CASSRLAGLQDTQYF
TGTGCCAGCAGCCGACTAGCGGGGCTTCAAGATACGCAGTATTTT
>TRBJ1-6|many|-|TRBV7-6
CASSWGRNDPPLHF
TGTGCCAGCAGCTGGGGCCGTAATGATCCACCCCTCCACTTT
>TRBJ1-4|-|TRBD1|TRBV27
CASSLGQGHNEKLFF
TGTGCCAGCAGTTTGGGACAGGGGCATAATGAAAAACTGTTTTTT
>TRBJ1-1|-|-|TRBV19
CASSPTPGGTEAFF
TGTGCCAGTAGTCCAACCCCGGGGGGAACTGAAGCTTTCTTT
>TRBJ1-2|once|TRBD1|TRBV27
CASRLRTGLYGYTF
TGTGCCAGCAGACTCAGGACAGGTCTCTATGGCTACACCTTC
>TRBJ1-5|-|TRBD1|TRBV3-1/TRBV3-2
CASSQALIRGTGVRPQHF
TGTGCCAGCAGCCAAGCCCTGATAAGGGGGACAGGAGTGCGGCCCCAGCATTTT
>TRBJ1-2|-|-|TRBV6-2/TRBV6-3
CASSNGQTSYGYTF
TGTGCCAGCAGTAATGGACAGACGAGCTATGGCTACACCTTC
>TRBJ1-1|-|TRBD1|TRBV2
CASRNRGMNTEAFF
TGTGCCAGCAGGAACAGGGGCATGAACACTGAAGCTTTCTTT
>TRBJ2-3|-|TRBD2|TRBV4-1
CASSQRRGLAGDSYF
TGCGCCAGCAGCCAACGTCGAGGACTAGCGGGGGATTCGTATTTT
>TRBJ1-5|-|-|TRBV27
CASSETAGLSNQPQHF
TGTGCCAGCAGTGAAACCGCAGGGTTGAGCAATCAGCCCCAGCATTTT
>TRBJ1-2|-|-|TRBV12-3/TRBV12-4
CASGWGGADGYTF
TGTGCCAGCGGCTGGGGGGGGGCGGATGGCTACACCTTC
>TRBJ1-1|-|-|TRBV2
CASSETGLPINTEAFF
TGTGCCAGCAGTGAAACAGGGCTCCCCATTAACACTGAAGCTTTCTTT
>TRBJ1-1|-|-|TRBV27
CASSYREATEAFF
TGTGCCAGCAGTTATCGTGAGGCGACTGAAGCTTTCTTT
>TRBJ2-5|-|-|TRBV7-8
CASSYPGTGEETQYF
TGTGCCAGCAGCTACCCCGGGACGGGAGAAGAGACCCAGTACTTC
>TRBJ1-5|-|-|TRBV27
CATGERLDQPQHF
TGTGCCACCGGGGAGCGGTTAGATCAGCCCCAGCATTTT
>TRBJ2-7|-|-|TRBV4-1
CASSQDTEGTTVSEQYF
TGCGCCAGCAGCCAAGATACGGAGGGAACCACGGTCTCCGAGCAGTACTTC
>TRBJ1-2|-|-|TRBV6-4
CASSATGNYGYTF
TGTGCCAGCAGTGCGACAGGAAACTATGGCTACACCTTC
>TRBJ2-1|-|-|TRBV21-1
CAGWTHREQFF
TGTGCCGGGTGGACTCACCGTGAGCAGTTCTTC
>TRBJ2-7|-|-|TRBV30
CAWSVGEAGVYEQYF
TGTGCCTGGAGTGTAGGGGAGGCCGGAGTCTACGAGCAGTACTTC
>TRBJ2-5|-|TRBD2|TRBV7-8
CASSLESSGGAETQYF
TGTGCCAGCAGCTTAGAGAGTAGCGGGGGGGCGGAGACCCAGTACTTC
>TRBJ2-3|once|TRBD2|TRBV7-3
CASSPHGGEFRPDTQYF
TGTGCCAGCAGCCCCCACGGGGGGGAATTTAGGCCAGATACGCAGTATTTT
>TRBJ2-3|-|TRBD2|TRBV5-4
CASRIAGGPQIGQYF
TGTGCCAGCAGAATAGCGGGGGGCCCCCAGATAGGGCAGTATTTT
>TRBJ2-7|-|TRBD1|TRBV7-3
CASSLNPGQVYEQYF
TGTGCCAGCAGCTTAAACCCGGGACAGGTCTACGAGCAGTACTTC
>TRBJ1-2|-|-|TRBV14
CASSLQITNYGYTF
TGTGCCAGCAGTCTACAGATAACTAACTATGGCTACACCTTC
>TRBJ1-6|-|-|TRBV19
CASRQSSYNSPLHF
TGTGCCAGTAGACAGAGCTCCTATAATTCACCCCTCCACTTT
>TRBJ1-2|-|TRBD1|TRBV27
CASRTGANYGYTF
TGTGCCAGCAGAACAGGGGCAAACTATGGCTACACCTTC
>TRBJ1-1|-|-|TRBV19
CASSITLGRAGEAFF
TGTGCCAGTAGTATAACGTTGGGGAGGGCGGGGGAAGCTTTCTTT
>TRBJ1-1|-|-|TRBV7-3
CASRQNGDTEAFF
TGTGCCAGCAGACAAAACGGGGACACTGAAGCTTTCTTT
>TRBJ2-1|once|-|TRBV19
CASSSGVGRGLNEQFF
TGTGCCAGTAGTTCCGGAGTGGGGCGGGGGCTTAATGAGCAGTTCTTC
>TRBJ1-2|-|-|TRBV19
CASSMYQGDGYTF
TGTGCCAGTAGTATGTATCAGGGTGATGGCTACACCTTC
>TRBJ2-7|few|TRBD1|TRBV30
CAWAGTGFGEQYF
TGTGCCTGGGCCGGGACAGGTTTCGGCGAGCAGTACTTC
>TRBJ2-1|-|TRBD2|TRBV19
CASSRQGLALTEQFF
TGTGCCAGTAGTAGACAGGGACTAGCGCTTACTGAGCAGTTCTTC
>TRBJ2-3|-|-|TRBV11-2
CASSPGGLSTDTQYF
TGTGCCAGCAGCCCCGGCGGCCTGAGCACAGATACGCAGTATTTT
>TRBJ2-4|-|-|TRBV19
CASTDSSRITKNIQYF
TGTGCCAGTACAGACAGCTCGAGAATTACCAAAAACATTCAGTACTTC
>TRBJ2-5|-|TRBD2|TRBV7-8
CASSSSGGVRETQYF
TGTGCCAGCAGTAGTAGCGGGGGGGTTAGAGAGACCCAGTACTTC
>TRBJ2-1|-|-|TRBV27
CASSLLQGQGNEQFF
TGTGCCAGCAGTTTATTGCAGGGGCAAGGGAATGAGCAGTTCTTC
>TRBJ2-2|-|TRBD1|TRBV5-1
CASSLGTGGYDTGELFF
TGCGCCAGCAGCTTGGGAACAGGGGGATATGACACCGGGGAGCTGTTTTTT
>TRBJ1-1|-|TRBD1|TRBV19
CASSINRGGPEAFF
TGTGCCAGTAGTATTAACAGGGGGGGTCCTGAAGCTTTCTTT
>TRBJ2-7|-|TRBD1|TRBV10-3
CAISPTGREQYF
TGTGCCATCAGTCCGACAGGGCGGGAGCAGTACTTC
>TRBJ2-2|-|-|TRBV10-2
CASAQGLSTGELFF
TGCGCCAGCGCGCAGGGTCTGAGCACCGGGGAGCTGTTTTTT
>TRBJ1-1|-|TRBD1|TRBV19
CASSYDRDSKAFF
TGTGCCAGTAGTTATGACCGGGACAGCAAAGCTTTCTTT
>TRBJ2-3|-|-|TRBV30
CAWSVGRSSTDTQYF
TGTGCCTGGAGTGTTGGCAGGTCAAGCACAGATACGCAGTATTTT